Listed below are T cell receptor beta chains from one sample, sequenced in a study of blood T cell repertoires in COVID-19. Clones were read by immunoSEQ multiplex PCR, and TCRdb kept only the in-frame ones, dropping some. The table records around 500,000 clones, around 87% of them present only once. The sample consisted of PBMCs or T cells enriched from blood (not recorded which). These receptor sequences come from a woman between 40 and 50 years old who had recovered from COVID-19. The CDR3 runs from the conserved cysteine through the conserved F or W. A D gene is named only where the DNA matches it firmly. Expanded clones get a size class; other rows say once, few or many, or leave the size out.

TRBD1 TRBJ2-4 TRBV15 NA TGTGCCACCAGCAGAGATCTGGACAGGGTGAGCAAAAACATTCAGTACTTC CATSRDLDRVSKNIQYF
NA TRBJ2-7 TRBV6-5 NA TGTGCCAGCAGTTACTTTCAGTTCTACGAGCAGTACTTC CASSYFQFYEQYF
TRBD1 TRBJ1-4 TRBV29-1 NA TGCAGCGTGGGAAACAGGGGGCCGGAAAAACTGTTTTTT CSVGNRGPEKLFF
TRBD1 TRBJ2-2 TRBV6-5 NA TGTGCCAGCAGGACCGGACAGGGAAGGACCGGGGAGCTGTTTTTT CASRTGQGRTGELFF
TRBD1 TRBJ1-1 TRBV3-1/TRBV3-2 NA TGTGCCAGCAGCCATCACAGGGGTCTCATGAACACTGAAGCTTTCTTT CASSHHRGLMNTEAFF
TRBD2 TRBJ2-1 TRBV29-1 NA TGCAGCGTTGAATTCAAGGTATTAGCGGGAGGGCCTGAGTTCTTC CSVEFKVLAGGPEFF
NA TRBJ1-4 TRBV5-1 NA TGCGCCAGCACCCTTGGTCGGGGAACTAATGAAAAACTGTTTTTT CASTLGRGTNEKLFF
TRBD1 TRBJ1-1 TRBV7-8 few TGTGCCAGCAGCTTAGGGACAGGGAGCACTGAAGCTTTCTTT CASSLGTGSTEAFF
TRBD1 TRBJ1-4 TRBV4-3 NA TGCGCCAGCAGCCCCCGACAGGGGGCTGAGGAAAAACTGTTTTTT CASSPRQGAEEKLFF
NA TRBJ1-6 TRBV2 NA TGTGCCAGCACCCCCTTGGGGCATTCACCCCTCCACTTT CASTPLGHSPLHF
TRBD1 TRBJ1-4 TRBV5-1 NA TGCGCCAGCAGCAATGACAGGGGCGAAAAACTGTTTTTT CASSNDRGEKLFF
TRBD2 TRBJ2-1 TRBV9 NA TGTGCCAGCAGCGTAAGCGGGACTCCCTCCTACAATGAGCAGTTCTTC CASSVSGTPSYNEQFF
TRBD1 TRBJ1-1 TRBV6-5 NA TGTGCCAGCAACCGACAGGGACTCACTGAAGCTTTCTTT CASNRQGLTEAFF
NA TRBJ1-2 TRBV10-3 NA TGTGCCATCAGTGGTCGGCAGGAAAGTGGCTACACCTTC CAISGRQESGYTF
TRBD1 TRBJ2-5 TRBV12-5 NA TGTGCTAGTGCGGCCTATTGGGGGACAGGGGTTGGGGAGACCCAGTACTTC CASAAYWGTGVGETQYF
TRBD2 TRBJ2-1 TRBV18 NA TGTGCCAGCTCACCGACACGGACTAGCCGATACAATGAGCAGTTCTTC CASSPTRTSRYNEQFF
TRBD2 TRBJ2-7 TRBV7-8 NA TGTGCCAGCGGGCTAGCGGGAGGCGAGCAGTACTTC CASGLAGGEQYF
NA TRBJ1-4 TRBV7-8 NA TGTGCCAGCAGGGAGGGCACTAATGAAAAACTGTTTTTT CASREGTNEKLFF
TRBD1 TRBJ2-6 TRBV15 NA TGTGCCACCAGCAGAGTAGGGGCAGGGGGTTTGATATCTGGGGCCAACGTCCTGACTTTC CATSRVGAGGLISGANVLTF
NA TRBJ1-1 TRBV19 NA TGTGCCAGTATCCCCACTATGAACACTGAAGCTTTCTTT CASIPTMNTEAFF
TRBD2 TRBJ2-3 TRBV29-1 NA TGCAGCGCCCAGCGGGAGAGTAATACGCAGTATTTT CSAQRESNTQYF
TRBD1 TRBJ1-2 TRBV10-2 NA TGCGCCAGCAGTGAAACAGGGGGGTATGGCTACACCTTC CASSETGGYGYTF
TRBD1 TRBJ2-7 TRBV19 NA TGTGCCAGTAGTACAACGACAGGGGCCTTCTACGAGCAGTACTTC CASSTTTGAFYEQYF
NA TRBJ1-5 TRBV6-1 once TGTGCCAGCAGTGAGGGCCCGAACGATCAGCCCCAGCATTTT CASSEGPNDQPQHF
NA TRBJ2-5 TRBV15 NA TGTGCCACCAGCAGAGACCCTACGGAGACCCAGTACTTC CATSRDPTETQYF
TRBD2 TRBJ2-1 TRBV4-1 NA TGCGCCAGCAGCCCCCGACTAGCGGTCAATGAGCAGTTCTTC CASSPRLAVNEQFF
TRBD1 TRBJ1-2 TRBV2 NA TGTGCCAGCAGTCCATCAGGGGGGAATAACTATGGCTACACCTTC CASSPSGGNNYGYTF
NA TRBJ1-6 TRBV7-8 NA TGTGCCAGCAGCACACCGGATAAGGTTCAGGCTGTAAATTCACCCCTCCACTTT CASSTPDKVQAVNSPLHF
TRBD2 TRBJ2-3 TRBV5-1 NA TGCGCCAGCACTGGCGGGAGAGGGACAGATACGCAGTATTTT CASTGGRGTDTQYF
TRBD1 TRBJ2-3 TRBV6-5 NA TGTGCCAGCACAGGGGGCTCAGATACGCAGTATTTT CASTGGSDTQYF
TRBD2 TRBJ2-7 TRBV9 NA TGTGCCAGCAGCCAAGATCACGGAAGGGGACTAGCGGCGGAGCAGTACTTC CASSQDHGRGLAAEQYF
NA TRBJ1-1 TRBV20-1 NA TGCAGTGCGAGACAGGTAGAAGCTTTCTTT CSARQVEAFF
NA TRBJ1-1 TRBV24-1 NA TGTGCCACCAGTGATCCCATCTTCCAGGATTGGGACACTGAAGCTTTCTTT CATSDPIFQDWDTEAFF
NA TRBJ2-2 TRBV27 NA TGTGCCAGCGTTCCTCAGGGTAGCGGGGAGCTGTTTTTT CASVPQGSGELFF
TRBD2 TRBJ2-1 TRBV6-5 NA TGTGCCAGCCAGCGGGAGAATGAGCAGTTCTTC CASQRENEQFF
TRBD1 TRBJ1-3 TRBV7-2 NA TGTGCCAGCAGCTCAAACAGGGGGCGAACAGGAAACACCATATATTTT CASSSNRGRTGNTIYF
NA TRBJ1-4 TRBV7-9 NA TGTGCCAGCAGCTTAGGCTTTCCGAGGGCAACTAATGAAAAACTGTTTTTT CASSLGFPRATNEKLFF
NA TRBJ1-1 TRBV10-3 NA TGTGCCATCAGTAAATCCGACAGTAGTTATGAAGCTTTCTTT CAISKSDSSYEAFF
TRBD1 TRBJ2-2 TRBV5-1 NA TGCGCCAGCAGCTTGTCCACAGGGGATACCGGGGAGCTGTTTTTT CASSLSTGDTGELFF
NA TRBJ2-2 TRBV6-2/TRBV6-3 NA TGTGCCAGCAGTCCCTACTATTACACCGGGGAGCTGTTTTTT CASSPYYYTGELFF
TRBD1 TRBJ1-4 TRBV14 NA TGTGCCAGCAGCCAAGATTGGCAGGGGGCCGAAAAACTGTTTTTT CASSQDWQGAEKLFF
TRBD1 TRBJ2-1 TRBV4-3 NA TGCGCCAGCAGCCAAGAGACCACCGGACAGGGGTTCAATGAGCAGTTCTTC CASSQETTGQGFNEQFF
NA TRBJ2-5 TRBV24-1 NA TGTGCCACCAGTGATGAGGGGGGGGAGACCCAGTACTTC CATSDEGGETQYF
NA TRBJ1-1 TRBV19 NA TGTGCCAGTAGTATAACCGGGAGGGCTTTCTTT CASSITGRAFF
NA TRBJ2-7 TRBV29-1 NA TGCAGCGTCCGGACAGAAAGCAACTACGAGCAGTACTTC CSVRTESNYEQYF
TRBD1 TRBJ1-1 TRBV7-9 many TGTGCCAGCAGCTTAGTGAGGGGGCGCGACACTGAAGCTTTCTTT CASSLVRGRDTEAFF
TRBD2 TRBJ2-7 TRBV18 NA TGTGCCAGCTCACTAACGACTAGCGCCACCTCCTACGAGCAGTACTTC CASSLTTSATSYEQYF
NA TRBJ1-6 TRBV2 NA TGTGCCAGCAGTGACCTCGAGGATTCACCCCTCCACTTT CASSDLEDSPLHF
NA TRBJ1-5 TRBV3-1/TRBV3-2 NA TGTGCCAGCAGCCAAGCAGGGCTGGGTCAGCCCCAGCATTTT CASSQAGLGQPQHF
TRBD1 TRBJ1-2 TRBV10-3 NA TGTGCCATCAGTGAGGGACAGGCTGGGGGCTACACCTTC CAISEGQAGGYTF
TRBD1 TRBJ2-2 TRBV9 NA TGTGCCAGCAGCGTAACAGGGGGCTTTTCGGTCGGGGAGCTGTTTTTT CASSVTGGFSVGELFF
TRBD1 TRBJ1-1 TRBV18 NA TGTGCCAGCTCACCCAACGACAGGGGAGGCTACACTGAAGCTTTCTTT CASSPNDRGGYTEAFF
TRBD2 TRBJ2-2 TRBV7-2 NA TGTGCCAGCAGCTTCCGTGGCGGGAGGGCCGGGGGCACCGGGGAGCTGTTTTTT CASSFRGGRAGGTGELFF
TRBD1 TRBJ2-1 TRBV24-1 NA TGTGCCACCAGCGGTCATAACGGAGACAGGGACGCGTATGAGCAGTTCTTC CATSGHNGDRDAYEQFF
NA TRBJ2-7 TRBV5-8 NA TGTGCCAGCAGCTTGAGGATCAGCGCGAATAATTACGAGCAGTACTTC CASSLRISANNYEQYF